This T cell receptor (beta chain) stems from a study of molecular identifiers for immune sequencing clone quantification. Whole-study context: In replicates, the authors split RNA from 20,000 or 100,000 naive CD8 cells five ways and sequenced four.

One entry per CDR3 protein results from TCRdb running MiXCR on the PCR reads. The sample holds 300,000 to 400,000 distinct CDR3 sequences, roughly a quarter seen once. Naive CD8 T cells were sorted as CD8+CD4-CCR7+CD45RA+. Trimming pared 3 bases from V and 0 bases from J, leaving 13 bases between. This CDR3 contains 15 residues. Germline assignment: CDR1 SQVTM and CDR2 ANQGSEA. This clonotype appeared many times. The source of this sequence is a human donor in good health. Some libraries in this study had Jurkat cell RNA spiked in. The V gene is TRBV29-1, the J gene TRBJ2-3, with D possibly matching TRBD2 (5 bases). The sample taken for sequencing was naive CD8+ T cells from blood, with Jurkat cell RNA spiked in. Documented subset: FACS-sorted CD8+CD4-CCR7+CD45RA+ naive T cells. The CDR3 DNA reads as TGCAGCGTTGACGGGGAGCTGCCTAGCACAGATACGCAGTATTTT. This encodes CSVDGELPSTDTQYF.